The rows below give T cell receptor beta chains drawn from one sample of a study of T cell repertoires in cytomegalovirus infection. One entry per CDR3 protein results from TCRdb running MiXCR on the reads. This table holds 500,000 to 600,000 distinct CDR3 sequences, about 17% found once. The specimen sequenced was CD8+ T cells from PBMCs. Receptors originate from a human donor in good health (CMV status not recorded). Some clones in this sample may be carry-over from other donors' samples. The CDR3 runs from the conserved cysteine through the conserved F or W. Fields, in order: clone size, CDR3 length, J gene, D gene, V gene, CDR3 protein, CDR3 DNA. The D gene is left open where the match is weak. The size entry is marked missing in some rows and otherwise reads once, few, many or a size class.

many	15	TRBJ2-5	NA	TRBV7-6	CASSLVWSAEETQYF	TGTGCCAGCAGCTTAGTATGGTCAGCCGAAGAGACCCAGTACTTC
many	16	TRBJ2-7	TRBD2	TRBV27	CASSASAGTRSYEQYF	TGTGCCAGCAGTGCATCGGCCGGGACTAGATCCTACGAGCAGTACTTC
NA	15	TRBJ2-7	TRBD1	TRBV11-2	CASIQMGQGGAEQYF	TGTGCCAGCATCCAAATGGGACAGGGAGGTGCGGAGCAGTACTTC
many	16	TRBJ1-2	NA	TRBV6-1	CASSEALGDVNYGYTF	TGTGCCAGCAGTGAAGCTTTAGGGGACGTTAACTATGGCTACACCTTC
NA	15	TRBJ2-7	TRBD2	TRBV28	CASSPSAGGAYEQYF	TGTGCCAGCAGTCCCTCGGCGGGAGGGGCCTACGAGCAGTACTTC
once	14	TRBJ2-7	NA	TRBV10-3	CAIRYSQESYEQYF	TGTGCCATCAGGTATAGTCAAGAAAGCTACGAGCAGTACTTC
many	16	TRBJ2-7	TRBD1	TRBV7-9	CASSTQNRGQLYEQYF	TGTGCCAGCAGCACACAGAACAGGGGGCAATTGTACGAGCAGTACTTC
few	16	TRBJ1-5	NA	TRBV5-5	CASSTAGQGGNQPQHF	TGTGCCAGCAGCACCGCCGGACAAGGCGGCAATCAGCCCCAGCATTTT
many	14	TRBJ1-6	NA	TRBV6-1	CASRGRESGSPLHF	TGTGCCAGTCGGGGCAGGGAATCAGGTTCACCCCTCCACTTT
NA	12	TRBJ2-7	TRBD2	TRBV12-3/TRBV12-4	CASMGLAGVLYF	TGTGCCTCAATGGGACTAGCGGGAGTTCTGTACTTC
few	15	TRBJ1-2	NA	TRBV6-5	CASSPGQGPSYGYTF	TGTGCCAGCAGCCCCGGGCAGGGGCCATCCTATGGCTACACCTTC
many	14	TRBJ1-1	TRBD1	TRBV6-6	CASRQGWGDTEAFF	TGTGCCAGCAGACAGGGGTGGGGGGACACTGAAGCTTTCTTT
many	11	TRBJ2-7	NA	TRBV27	CASSWGFEQYF	TGTGCCAGCAGTTGGGGATTCGAGCAGTACTTC
NA	16	TRBJ1-5	NA	TRBV19	CASRRTGGFSNQPQHF	TGTGCCAGTAGACGAACCGGAGGTTTTAGCAATCAGCCCCAGCATTTT
few	15	TRBJ2-7	TRBD2	TRBV5-5	CASSSERGEKDEQYF	TGTGCCAGCAGCTCCGAGCGGGGGGAAAAGGACGAGCAGTACTTC
many	15	TRBJ2-7	TRBD2	TRBV7-2	CASSSTPGLRNEQYF	TGTGCCAGCAGCTCGACTCCGGGACTAAGAAACGAGCAGTACTTC
many	17	TRBJ2-1	TRBD2	TRBV7-2	CASSFKVAGDIYNEQFF	TGTGCCAGCAGCTTTAAGGTAGCGGGAGACATCTACAATGAGCAGTTCTTC
few	14	TRBJ1-1	NA	TRBV4-2	CASSPSDRGTEAFF	TGTGCCAGCAGCCCCTCGGACCGGGGCACTGAAGCTTTCTTT
many	17	TRBJ1-1	NA	TRBV6-6	CASGHVGVLTGRTEAFF	TGTGCCAGCGGTCACGTAGGGGTCCTCACCGGGAGGACTGAAGCTTTCTTT
NA	15	TRBJ2-1	NA	TRBV6-5	CASSPGSSTYNEQFF	TGTGCCAGCAGCCCCGGGAGTTCCACCTACAATGAGCAGTTCTTC
NA	17	TRBJ2-1	NA	TRBV5-1	CASSLELRATRNNEQFF	TGCGCCAGCAGCTTGGAGTTAAGGGCCACCCGAAACAATGAGCAGTTCTTC
NA	13	TRBJ2-2	TRBD1	TRBV7-3	CATGTGGTGELFF	TGTGCCACGGGGACAGGAGGAACCGGGGAGCTGTTTTTT
few	15	TRBJ1-1	TRBD1	TRBV9	CASSVASGTGGTAFF	TGTGCCAGCAGCGTAGCTTCGGGGACAGGGGGCACAGCTTTCTTT
few	17	TRBJ2-1	NA	TRBV14	CASSQDGEGSSYNEQFF	TGTGCCAGCAGCCAAGATGGTGAAGGGAGCTCCTACAATGAGCAGTTCTTC
NA	14	TRBJ1-1	NA	TRBV13	CASSLVSVGGEAFF	TGTGCCAGCAGCTTAGTTTCGGTGGGGGGGGAAGCTTTCTTT
NA	14	TRBJ2-7	NA	TRBV27	CASSLALRVHEQYF	TGTGCCAGCAGTCTAGCACTGAGGGTCCACGAGCAGTACTTC
few	17	TRBJ2-7	NA	TRBV2	CASSPSVQLRWSYEQYF	TGTGCCAGCAGTCCATCGGTGCAGCTGCGATGGTCCTACGAGCAGTACTTC
many	13	TRBJ2-3	TRBD2	TRBV10-3	CAIKSGDTDTQYF	TGTGCCATTAAAAGCGGGGACACAGATACGCAGTATTTT
many	16	TRBJ2-5	TRBD1	TRBV11-2	CASSTPGQGMKETQYF	TGTGCCAGCAGCACGCCGGGACAGGGCATGAAAGAGACCCAGTACTTC
NA	17	TRBJ2-5	NA	TRBV5-1	CASSSRTRNPVRETQYF	TGCGCCAGCAGCTCCCGAACCCGAAACCCCGTTCGGGAGACCCAGTACTTC
many	15	TRBJ2-5	NA	TRBV4-1	CASSQDNGAGETQYF	TGCGCCAGCAGCCAAGATAACGGGGCGGGGGAGACCCAGTACTTC
once	16	TRBJ2-7	NA	TRBV5-8	CASSLMGAGAFHEQYF	TGTGCCAGCAGCTTGATGGGTGCAGGGGCCTTTCATGAGCAGTACTTC
few	18	TRBJ2-3	TRBD2	TRBV2	CASSENLSGGEVQTQANF	TGTGCCAGCAGTGAAAATCTGAGCGGGGGGGAAGTTCAGACACAAGCTAATTTT
many	16	TRBJ2-1	NA	TRBV27	CASRPPGSSSYNEQFF	TGTGCCAGCAGGCCCCCCGGGTCGAGCTCCTACAATGAGCAGTTCTTC
many	16	TRBJ1-2	TRBD1	TRBV12-3/TRBV12-4	CASSLGTGGLVSGYTF	TGTGCCAGCAGTTTGGGGACAGGGGGCCTGGTGAGTGGCTACACCTTC